This T cell receptor beta chain was captured by sequencing in a study of T cells after yellow fever vaccination. Concerning this clonotype itself: The antigen remains unidentified.

Points from the study as a whole: Though weaker, the secondary response peaked faster, on day 5 versus 15. Detected again after the booster were most primary-vaccination clones, at roughly 95% CD4 and 80% to 90% CD8.

In making TCR cDNA, 5'RACE template switching added a universal primer site and UMIs to it. TCRdb fed the 5' RACE reads into MiXCR, producing one record per CDR3 protein. Seen here are approximately 300,000 distinct CDR3 sequences, around 7.3% observed once, and the top ten hold roughly a sixth. In germline, CDR1 is DFQATT, CDR2 SNEGSKA (reference sequence). The V gene end was trimmed by 1 base and the J gene end by 8 bases; junction bases not matched to a gene: 10. The CDR3 has 14 residues. This material consisted of PBMCs, taken approximately 47 days after the first yellow fever vaccination. The sequence was obtained from a man aged 18-30 years who received the YFV17D yellow fever vaccine. The rearrangement uses TRBV20-1 and TRBJ1-2; 7 bases map to TRBD1. CDR3 coding DNA: TGCAGTGCTAGAGTTAAGGGGGCGCAGGGAGGCTACACCTTC. Protein sequence: CSARVKGAQGGYTF.